Listed below are T cell receptor beta chains from one sample, sequenced in a study of shared clonotypes between healthy human individuals. Profiling relied on immunoSEQ multiplex PCR, and the TCRdb table lists in-frame clones only, not all of them. Of hundreds of thousands of clones in the sample, around 77% were seen once. Sequencing was carried out using PBMCs. The receptors come from a middle-aged woman in good health. Some clones in this sample may be carry-over from other donors' samples. Both conserved end residues are part of each CDR3. Not all rows give a size; the values are once, few, many and, for expanded clones, a class.

>.|TRBJ2-5|TRBV4-3
CASSQVGGGVGETQYF
>.|TRBJ2-7|TRBV18
CASSPFAGDIPYEQYF
>few|TRBJ2-7|TRBV5-4
CASSLELAGNEQYF
>once|TRBJ1-2|TRBV5-1
CASTRDSNYGYTF
>.|TRBJ1-2|TRBV28
CASRLGGPASYGGYTF
>many|TRBJ1-1|TRBV7-8
CASSFLNTEAFF
>.|TRBJ2-1|TRBV29-1
CSVEDLRLGGSPYNDQFF
>.|TRBJ1-2|TRBV5-1
CASGTGDYGYTF
>.|TRBJ1-4|TRBV11-2
CASSLDLAQGQEKLFF
>.|TRBJ1-4|TRBV15
CATSKGQGDNEKLFF
>.|TRBJ2-6|TRBV18
CASSPPGRAGANVLTF
>.|TRBJ1-5|TRBV2
CASSSLTGGYQPQHF
>few|TRBJ1-2|TRBV28
CASSPGRDYGYTF